Given below is one T cell receptor beta chain in context. The target antigen is unknown. With V trimmed by 1 base and J by 1 base, 3 bases remained unmatched. The CDR3 runs to 15 residues. Per germline, CDR1 LGHNA and CDR2 YSLEER. This record comes from a study of early T cells in non-severe SARS-CoV-2 infection. Findings of the study overall: VDJdb-based annotation leaned toward anti-spike CD8 responses and missed private and CD4 specificities.

TCRdb itself ran the 5' RACE reads through MiXCR, one entry per CDR3 protein. The table lists 80,000 to 100,000 distinct CDR3 sequences, 14% of them singletons. The receptor was isolated from an adult who was a healthcare worker with PCR-confirmed SARS-CoV-2 infection or an uninfected control (not recorded which). What was sequenced was whole blood. The chain has TRBV4-3 and TRBJ1-1; TRBD1 matches at 7 bases. DNA of the CDR3: TGCGCCAGCAGCCAAGTGCCAGGGGGGAACACTGAAGCTTTCTTT. It codes for CASSQVPGGNTEAFF.